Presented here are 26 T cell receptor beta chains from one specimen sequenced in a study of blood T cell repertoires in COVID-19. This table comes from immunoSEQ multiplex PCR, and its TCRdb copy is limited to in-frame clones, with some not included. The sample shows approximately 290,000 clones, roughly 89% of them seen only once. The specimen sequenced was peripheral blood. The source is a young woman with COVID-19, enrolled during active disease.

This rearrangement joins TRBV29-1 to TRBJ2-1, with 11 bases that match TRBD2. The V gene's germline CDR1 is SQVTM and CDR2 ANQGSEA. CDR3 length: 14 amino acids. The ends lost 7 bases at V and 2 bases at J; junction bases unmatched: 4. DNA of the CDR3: TGCAGCGCGGCGACTAGCGGGGCCTACAATGAGCAGTTCTTC. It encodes CSAATSGAYNEQFF.

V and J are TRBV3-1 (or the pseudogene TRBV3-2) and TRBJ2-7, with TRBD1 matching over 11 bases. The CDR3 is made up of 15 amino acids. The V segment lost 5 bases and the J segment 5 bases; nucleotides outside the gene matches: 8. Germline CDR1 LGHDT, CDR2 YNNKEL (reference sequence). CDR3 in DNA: TGTGCCAGCAGCTTGGGGCGGACAGGGGGCGACGAGCAGTACTTC. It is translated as CASSLGRTGGDEQYF.

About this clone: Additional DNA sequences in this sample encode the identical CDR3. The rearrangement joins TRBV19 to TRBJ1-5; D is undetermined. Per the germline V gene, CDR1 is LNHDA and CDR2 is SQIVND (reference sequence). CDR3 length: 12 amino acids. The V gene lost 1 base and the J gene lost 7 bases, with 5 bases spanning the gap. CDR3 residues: CASSIGRQPQHF. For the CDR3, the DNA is TGTGCCAGTAGTATAGGGAGACAGCCCCAGCATTTT.

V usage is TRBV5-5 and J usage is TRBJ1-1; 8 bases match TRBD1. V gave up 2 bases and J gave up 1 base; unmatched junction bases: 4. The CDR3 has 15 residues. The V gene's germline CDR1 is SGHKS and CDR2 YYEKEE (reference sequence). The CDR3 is CASSLTDRGNTEAFF. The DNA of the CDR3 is TGTGCCAGCAGCTTAACTGACAGGGGGAACACTGAAGCTTTCTTT.

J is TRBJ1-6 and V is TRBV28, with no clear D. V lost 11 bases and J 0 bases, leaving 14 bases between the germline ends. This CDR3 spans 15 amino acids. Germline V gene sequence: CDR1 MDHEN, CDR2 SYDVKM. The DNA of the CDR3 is TGTGCCTCGAGAGGCCCGAGCTCCTATAATTCACCCCTCCACTTT. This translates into CASRGPSSYNSPLHF.

The CDR3 sequence: CASSLLVRGLDTIYF. Here the CDR3 DNA reads TGTGCCAGCAGTTTACTCGTCAGGGGGTTAGACACCATATATTTT. The V gene is TRBV28, the J gene TRBJ1-3; 7 bases align to TRBD1. Trimming at V came to 2 bases and at J to 8 bases, leaving 9 bases not matched to a gene. Germline assignment: CDR1 MDHEN and CDR2 SYDVKM. The CDR3 runs to 15 residues.

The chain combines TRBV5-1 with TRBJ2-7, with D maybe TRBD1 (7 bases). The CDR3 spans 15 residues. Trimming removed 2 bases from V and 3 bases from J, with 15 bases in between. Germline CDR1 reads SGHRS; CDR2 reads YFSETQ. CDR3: CASSFGGGNVYEQYF. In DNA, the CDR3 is TGCGCCAGCAGCTTCGGAGGGGGCAACGTCTACGAGCAGTACTTC.

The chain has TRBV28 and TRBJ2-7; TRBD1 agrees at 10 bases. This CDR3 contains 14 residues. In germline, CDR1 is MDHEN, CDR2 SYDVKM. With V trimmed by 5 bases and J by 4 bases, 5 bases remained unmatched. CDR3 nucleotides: TGTGCCAGCAGTCCCTGGACAGGGGGTTACGAGCAGTACTTC. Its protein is CASSPWTGGYEQYF.

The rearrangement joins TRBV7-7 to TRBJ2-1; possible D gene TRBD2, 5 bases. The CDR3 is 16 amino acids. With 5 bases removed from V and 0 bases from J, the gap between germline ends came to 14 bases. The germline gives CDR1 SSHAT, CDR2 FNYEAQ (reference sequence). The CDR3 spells CASSADYGLSYNEQFF. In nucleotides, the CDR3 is TGTGCCAGCAGCGCCGACTATGGCCTCTCCTACAATGAGCAGTTCTTC.

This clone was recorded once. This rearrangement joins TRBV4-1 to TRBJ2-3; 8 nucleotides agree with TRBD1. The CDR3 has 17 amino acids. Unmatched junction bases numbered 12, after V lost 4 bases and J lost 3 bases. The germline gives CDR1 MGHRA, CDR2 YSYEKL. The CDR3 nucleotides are TGCGCCAGCAGCCGCCCTTTCGGCGACAGGGGTACAGATACGCAGTATTTT. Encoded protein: CASSRPFGDRGTDTQYF.

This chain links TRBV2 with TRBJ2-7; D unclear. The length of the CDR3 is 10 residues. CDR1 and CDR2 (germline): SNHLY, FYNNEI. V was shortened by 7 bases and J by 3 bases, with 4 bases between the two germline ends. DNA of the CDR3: TGTGCCAGCACCGGCTACGAGCAGTACTTC. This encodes CASTGYEQYF.

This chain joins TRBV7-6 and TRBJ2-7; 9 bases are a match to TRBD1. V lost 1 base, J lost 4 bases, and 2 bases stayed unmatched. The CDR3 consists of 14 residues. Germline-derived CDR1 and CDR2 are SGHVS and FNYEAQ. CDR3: CASSLGDREYEQYF. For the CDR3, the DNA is TGTGCCAGCAGCTTAGGGGACAGGGAATACGAGCAGTACTTC.

The CDR3 sequence: CASTTLMGRNEQFF. The CDR3 region has the DNA TGTGCCAGCACCACCCTGATGGGCCGGAATGAGCAGTTCTTC. J is TRBJ2-1 and V is TRBV5-5; no clear D. Germline V gene sequence: CDR1 SGHKS, CDR2 YYEKEE (reference sequence). This CDR3 spans 14 amino acids. The V end was cut by 6 bases, the J end by 7 bases, with 17 bases between.

The CDR3 DNA sequence: TGTGCCAGCATCACAGGGAGTTTCATGAGTGGCTACACCTTC. Protein: CASITGSFMSGYTF. The V call is TRBV28, the J call TRBJ1-2; D might be TRBD1 (6 bases). Trimming pared 7 bases from V and 7 bases from J, leaving 19 bases between. The CDR3 has 14 amino acids. Looked up from germline, CDR1 is MDHEN and CDR2 is SYDVKM.

The CDR3 region is CASSPRPGARANEQYF. CDR3 DNA: TGTGCCAGCTCACCCCGCCCGGGAGCTCGGGCCAACGAGCAGTACTTC. The chain joins TRBV18 to TRBJ2-7; D possibly corresponds to TRBD2 (6 bases). The CDR3 covers 16 residues. V lost 3 bases to trimming and J lost 5 bases, with 20 bases between them. Germline lookup yields CDR1 KGHSH and CDR2 LQKENI.

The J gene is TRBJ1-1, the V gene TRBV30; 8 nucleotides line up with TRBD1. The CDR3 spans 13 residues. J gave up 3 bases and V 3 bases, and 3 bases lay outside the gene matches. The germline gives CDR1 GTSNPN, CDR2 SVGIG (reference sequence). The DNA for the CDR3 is TGTGCCTGGAGGGCAGGGGGCTACACTGAAGCTTTCTTT. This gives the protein CAWRAGGYTEAFF.

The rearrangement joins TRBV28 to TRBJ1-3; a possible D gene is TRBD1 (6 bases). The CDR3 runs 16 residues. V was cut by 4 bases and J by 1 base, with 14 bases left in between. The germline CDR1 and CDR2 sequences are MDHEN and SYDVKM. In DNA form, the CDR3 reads TGTGCCAGCAGTTCAGATCAGGGGTCGTCTGGAAACACCATATATTTT. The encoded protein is CASSSDQGSSGNTIYF.

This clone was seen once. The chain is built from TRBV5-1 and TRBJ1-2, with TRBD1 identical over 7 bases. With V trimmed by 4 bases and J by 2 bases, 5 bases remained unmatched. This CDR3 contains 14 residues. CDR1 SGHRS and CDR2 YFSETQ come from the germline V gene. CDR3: CASSPTGANYGYTF. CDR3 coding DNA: TGCGCCAGCAGCCCAACAGGGGCGAACTATGGCTACACCTTC.

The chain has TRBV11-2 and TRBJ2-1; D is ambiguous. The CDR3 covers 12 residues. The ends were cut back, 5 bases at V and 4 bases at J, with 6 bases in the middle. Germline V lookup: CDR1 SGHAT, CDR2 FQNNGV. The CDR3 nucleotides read TGTGCCAGCAGCCGGGTTTACAATGAGCAGTTCTTC. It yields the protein CASSRVYNEQFF.

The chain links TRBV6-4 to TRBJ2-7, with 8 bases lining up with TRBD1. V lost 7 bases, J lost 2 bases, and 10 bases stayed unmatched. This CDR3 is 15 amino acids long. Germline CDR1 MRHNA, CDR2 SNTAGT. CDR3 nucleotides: TGTGCCAGCAAAAGTCCCCTGGACAGGGCCTACGAGCAGTACTTC. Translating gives CASKSPLDRAYEQYF.

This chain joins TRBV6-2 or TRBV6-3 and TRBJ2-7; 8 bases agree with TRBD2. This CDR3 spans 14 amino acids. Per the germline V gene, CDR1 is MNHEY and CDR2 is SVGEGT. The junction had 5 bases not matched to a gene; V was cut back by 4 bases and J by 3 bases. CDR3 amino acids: CASSFGGGLYEQYF. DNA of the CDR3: TGTGCCAGCAGTTTTGGCGGGGGGCTCTACGAGCAGTACTTC.

DNA of the CDR3: TGTGCCAGCAGCTTAGGGACAGGAAATTCACCCCTCCACTTT. This translates into CASSLGTGNSPLHF. V usage is TRBV13 and J usage is TRBJ1-6, with D maybe TRBD1 (6 bases). Trimming cost V 0 bases and J 7 bases, with 7 bases left between them. Germline loops: CDR1 PRHDT, CDR2 FYEKMQ (reference sequence). The CDR3 loop spans 14 amino acids.

The CDR3 DNA sequence: TGTGCCAGCAGTCTTATGGAACAGCTGGGCACTGAAGCTTTCTTT. It translates to CASSLMEQLGTEAFF. The chain uses TRBV28 and TRBJ1-1; D remains unclear. CDR1 is MDHEN, CDR2 SYDVKM, per germline. This CDR3 comprises 15 residues. The V end lost 5 bases, the J end lost 4 bases, and 17 bases lay between the germline ends.

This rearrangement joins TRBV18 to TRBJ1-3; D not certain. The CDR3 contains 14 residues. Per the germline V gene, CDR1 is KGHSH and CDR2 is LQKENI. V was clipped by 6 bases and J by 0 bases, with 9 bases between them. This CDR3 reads CASSGGISGNTIYF. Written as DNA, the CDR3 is TGTGCCAGCTCCGGCGGGATCTCTGGAAACACCATATATTTT.

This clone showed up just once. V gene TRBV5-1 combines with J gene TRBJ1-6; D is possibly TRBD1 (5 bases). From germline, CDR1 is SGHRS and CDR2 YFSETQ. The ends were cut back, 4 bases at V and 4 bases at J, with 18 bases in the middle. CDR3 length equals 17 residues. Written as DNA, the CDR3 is TGCGCCAGCAGCCCTTTTCAGTTGCAGGGTTATAATTCACCCCTCCACTTT. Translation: CASSPFQLQGYNSPLHF.

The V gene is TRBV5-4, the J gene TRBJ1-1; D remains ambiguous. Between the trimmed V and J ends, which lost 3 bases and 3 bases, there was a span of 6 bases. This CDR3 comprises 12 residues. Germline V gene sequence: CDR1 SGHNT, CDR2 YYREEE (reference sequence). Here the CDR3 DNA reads TGTGCCAGCAGCTCTCCCCACACTGAAGCTTTCTTT. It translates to CASSSPHTEAFF.